This T cell receptor (beta chain) was sequenced in a study of blood T cell repertoires in COVID-19. Study in general: Specimens from acute and convalescent COVID-19 originated in the United States, Italy and Spain. The analysed material was cDNA or gDNA that came from T cells, B-cell-depleted T cells, or PBMCs.

Original processing methods: From reference gene primer amplification, estimates of nucleated cell counts were derived. Assay used: immunoSEQ multiplex PCR; TCRdb lists only in-frame clones, some missing. Clonal size and the V and J genes are those of that table, whereas D and trimming came from the DNA. The sample records roughly 200,000 clones, around 83% being singletons. The CDR3 is made up of 16 amino acids. Germline V gene sequence: CDR1 SGHNT, CDR2 YYREEE (reference sequence). After removal of 4 bases from V and 5 bases from J, the junction contained 8 bases not matched to a gene. The chain is built from TRBV5-4 and TRBJ2-5, with 13 bases identical to TRBD2. The source is a man aged 35 to 55 with active or convalescent COVID-19. Sequencing input: peripheral blood. CDR3 coding DNA: TGTGCCAGCAGCCCCGGACTAGCGGGAGTGAAGGAGACCCAGTACTTC. It yields the protein CASSPGLAGVKETQYF. The entire variable domain, with the rest obtained from reference TRBV5-4 and TRBJ2-5, is as follows: ETGVTQSPTHLIKTRGQQVTLRCSSQSGHNTVSWYQQALGQGPQFIFQYYREEENGRGNFPPRFSGLQFPNYSSELNVNALELDDSALYLCASSPGLAGVKETQYFGPGTRLLVL.